The 30 T cell receptor beta chains below all came from one sample that was sequenced in a study of T cell changes during pregnancy in multiple sclerosis. Profiled with immunoSEQ multiplex PCR; TCRdb holds only in-frame clones, not every one. The sample carries about 20,000 clones, over 75% recorded once. Specimen: CD8+ T cells from peripheral blood mononuclear cells, collected after pregnancy. The source is a female donor with multiple sclerosis, enrolled in a pregnancy study.

The chain recombines TRBV7-3 with TRBJ2-1, with a weak D call TRBD2 (5 bases). CDR3 length: 13 residues. The V and J ends lost 2 bases and 6 bases respectively, with 8 bases between them. The V gene's germline CDR1 is SGHTA and CDR2 FQGTGA. CDR3 loop: CASSLWAGNEQFF. CDR3 in DNA: TGTGCCAGCAGCTTATGGGCGGGCAATGAGCAGTTCTTC.

The rearrangement uses TRBV6-1 and TRBJ2-7; the D is unclear. From germline, CDR1 is MNHNS and CDR2 SASEGT. Between the trimmed V and J ends, which lost 3 bases and 3 bases, there was a span of 9 bases. CDR3 length equals 13 residues. CDR3 DNA: TGTGCCAGCAGTGAGCATGAGTTCTACGAGCAGTACTTC. Its translation is CASSEHEFYEQYF.

This chain connects TRBV7-9 to TRBJ2-3; a weak D match, TRBD1 (6 bases). Germline loops: CDR1 SEHNR, CDR2 FQNEAQ (reference sequence). The CDR3 extends over 15 amino acids. V shed 5 bases and J shed 4 bases, with 16 bases lying between them. The CDR3 region is CASSPRDNFADTQYF. The CDR3 DNA sequence: TGTGCCAGCAGCCCCCGGGACAACTTCGCAGATACGCAGTATTTT.

The chain uses TRBV7-8 and TRBJ2-1, with TRBD1 matching over 7 bases. The CDR3 extends over 15 amino acids. Germline CDR1 is SGHVS and CDR2 is FQNEAQ. Trimming removed 5 bases from V and 2 bases from J; junction bases left unmatched: 6. In DNA form, the CDR3 reads TGTGCCAGCAGCCCCGACAGGGAACCCTACAATGAGCAGTTCTTC. Protein: CASSPDREPYNEQFF. The whole variable domain, remainder taken from reference TRBV7-8 and TRBJ2-1, is GAGVSQSPRYKVAKRGQDVALRCDPISGHVSLFWYQQALGQGPEFLTYFQNEAQLDKSGLPSDRFFAERPEGSVSTLKIQRTQQEDSAVYLCASSPDREPYNEQFFGPGTRLTVL.

The table lists this clone with a count of one. This sequence joins TRBV29-1 and TRBJ2-1; 7 bases line up with TRBD1. The length of the CDR3 is 14 residues. The ends lost 7 bases at V and 1 base at J; junction bases unmatched: 7. Germline V CDR1 and CDR2: SQVTM, ANQGSEA. CDR3 in amino acids: CSALTGQSYNEQFF. CDR3 DNA sequence: TGCAGCGCCCTGACAGGGCAGTCCTACAATGAGCAGTTCTTC.

The V and J genes are TRBV9 and TRBJ2-2; tentatively, D is TRBD1 (5 bases). Germline lookup yields CDR1 SGDLS and CDR2 YYNGEE. The CDR3 length is 15 residues. V dropped 2 bases and J dropped 2 bases, with 10 bases sitting between them. CDR3 in amino acids: CASSVGATNTGELFF. The CDR3 bases are TGTGCCAGCAGCGTTGGGGCCACAAACACCGGGGAGCTGTTTTTT.

The rearrangement uses TRBV5-4 and TRBJ2-7; D might be TRBD1 (6 bases). Trimming left V 4 bases short and J 5 bases short, with 16 bases between. This CDR3 has 14 residues. The V gene's germline CDR1 is SGHNT and CDR2 YYREEE (reference sequence). CDR3 sequence (DNA): TGTGCCAGCAGCACCTTCCAGGGGTCCGACGAGCAGTACTTC. Its translation is CASSTFQGSDEQYF.

The J gene is TRBJ1-5, the V gene TRBV5-6, with D tentatively TRBD1 (6 bases). CDR3 size: 14 residues. V lost 3 bases and J 3 bases, leaving 10 bases between the germline ends. CDR1 and CDR2 from the germline V gene are SGHDT and YYEEEE. The CDR3 DNA reads TGTGCCAGCAGCTCGGACAGACTCAATCAGCCCCAGCATTTT. Protein sequence: CASSSDRLNQPQHF.

The rearrangement links TRBV7-6 to TRBJ2-1, with a weak D call TRBD2 (5 bases). There are 16 residues in the CDR3. Germline V gives CDR1 SGHVS, CDR2 FNYEAQ. V was shortened by 6 bases and J by 0 bases, with 15 bases between the two germline ends. The CDR3: CASSLIALSSYNEQFF. CDR3 sequence (DNA): TGTGCCAGCAGTCTGATAGCGTTGAGCTCCTACAATGAGCAGTTCTTC.

The gene calls are TRBV2 and TRBJ2-1; 10 bases match TRBD2. V dropped 4 bases and J dropped 0; count of bases not matched to a gene: 3. The germline V gene encodes CDR1 SNHLY and CDR2 FYNNEI. The CDR3 runs 16 residues. The CDR3 loop reads CASSVPSGSSYNEQFF. In nucleotides, the CDR3 is TGTGCCAGCAGTGTCCCTAGCGGGAGCTCCTACAATGAGCAGTTCTTC.

The rearrangement links TRBV7-8 to TRBJ1-2; the D gene is possibly TRBD1 (5 bases). The V and J ends lost 5 bases and 8 bases respectively, with 18 bases between them. CDR3 length equals 14 residues. Per germline, CDR1 SGHVS and CDR2 FQNEAQ. The CDR3 sequence is CASSKGTAPDGYTF. As DNA, the CDR3 is TGTGCCAGCAGCAAAGGGACTGCTCCTGACGGCTACACCTTC.

The rearrangement joins TRBV15 to TRBJ2-7, with TRBD2 matching 13 bases. CDR1 LNHNV and CDR2 YYDKDF come from the germline V gene (reference sequence). With V trimmed by 0 bases and J by 1 base, 9 bases remained unmatched. CDR3 length equals 19 residues. The CDR3 nucleotides read TGTGCCACCAGCAGAGAAGGACTAGCGGGGGCCCGTCTTTCCTACGAGCAGTACTTC. Translation: CATSREGLAGARLSYEQYF.

The chain is built from TRBV5-6 and TRBJ2-7, with unresolved D. The CDR3 is 12 amino acids. CDR1 is SGHDT and CDR2 is YYEEEE in the germline V gene. The V and J ends lost 2 bases and 1 base respectively, with 4 bases between them. CDR3 bases: TGTGCCAGCAGCTTTTCATCCTACGAGCAGTACTTC. It specifies CASSFSSYEQYF.

This chain links TRBV11-3 with TRBJ1-1; 11 bases agree with TRBD1. V lost 0 bases, J lost 6 bases, and 3 bases stayed unmatched. Per the germline V gene, CDR1 is SGHNT and CDR2 is YENEEA. The CDR3 loop spans 15 amino acids. In DNA, the CDR3 is TGTGCCAGCAGCTTAGAAGGGACAGGGGGTTCTGAAGCTTTCTTT. Its translation is CASSLEGTGGSEAFF.

J is TRBJ2-1 and V is TRBV28; TRBD1 matches 7 bases. The CDR3 is 15 amino acids. Germline V lookup: CDR1 MDHEN, CDR2 SYDVKM. Losses at the gene ends were 4 bases for V and 7 bases for J; bases not matched to a gene: 10. The CDR3 region has the DNA TGTGCCAGCAGTTGGACCCCAGGGGGATCTAATGAGCAGTTCTTC. Its protein is CASSWTPGGSNEQFF.

The V and J genes are TRBV7-9 and TRBJ1-2; a possible D gene is TRBD1 (6 bases). The CDR3 has 16 amino acids. Germline V gives CDR1 SEHNR, CDR2 FQNEAQ (reference sequence). V lost 5 bases, J lost 8 bases, and 24 bases lay in between. This CDR3 is CASSEVKTGSTFGYTF. The CDR3, as DNA: TGTGCCAGCAGCGAAGTAAAGACAGGATCAACGTTCGGCTACACCTTC.

This clone has just one count. CDR3 bases: TGTGCCAGCAGCTTAAGGTCCCTGGGACATACCTACGAGCAGTACTTC. The encoded protein is CASSLRSLGHTYEQYF. The gene calls are TRBV7-3 and TRBJ2-7, with D possibly TRBD1 on 6 matching bases. Trimming pared 1 base from V and 2 bases from J, leaving 15 bases between. Germline V gene lookup returns CDR1 SGHTA and CDR2 FQGTGA. This CDR3 is built from 16 residues.

The J gene is TRBJ2-7, the V gene TRBV29-1, with 11 bases fitting TRBD2. CDR1 SQVTM and CDR2 ANQGSEA come from the germline V gene. With V trimmed by 6 bases and J by 5 bases, 9 bases remained unmatched. This CDR3 contains 14 residues. In DNA, the CDR3 is TGCAGCGTGATAGCGGGAGGGCCCGAGAACGAGCAGTACTTC. This translates into CSVIAGGPENEQYF.

The chain joins TRBV7-5 to TRBJ2-3; the table's D gene call, TRBD2, was not cross checked with the DNA. TRBV7-5 constitutes a pseudogene. The CDR3 is 16 amino acids. The CDR3 is CARSRAASGPTDTQYF. The CDR3 DNA reads TGTGCCAGAAGTCGCGCGGCTAGCGGCCCCACAGATACGCAGTATTTT.

This chain uses TRBV7-9 with TRBJ2-1; 16 bases match TRBD2. The CDR3 loop spans 17 amino acids. J lost 6 bases, V lost 3 bases, and 5 bases had no gene match. Germline V gene sequence: CDR1 SEHNR, CDR2 FQNEAQ (reference sequence). The DNA of the CDR3 is TGTGCCAGCAGCTTCGGGACTAGCGGGAGGGCGGGCAATGAGCAGTTCTTC. Protein product: CASSFGTSGRAGNEQFF.

This rearrangement joins TRBV27 to TRBJ2-7; perhaps TRBD2 as D (6 bases). This CDR3 contains 16 residues. V lost 6 bases, J lost 1 base, and 19 bases lay in between. The germline CDR1 and CDR2 sequences are MNHEY and SMNVEV (reference sequence). This CDR3 is CASRGLTTSRSYEQYF. The CDR3 DNA is TGTGCCAGCAGGGGGTTAACGACTAGTCGGTCCTACGAGCAGTACTTC.

The gene calls are TRBV9 and TRBJ2-1; possible D gene TRBD1, 6 bases. Looked up from germline, CDR1 is SGDLS and CDR2 is YYNGEE. This CDR3 is built from 13 residues. V was pared by 0 bases and J by 5 bases, with 6 bases between. In nucleotides, the CDR3 is TGTGCCAGCAGCGTAGGACAGGACAATGAGCAGTTCTTC. This codes for CASSVGQDNEQFF.

This clone has at least ten counts. The rearrangement links TRBV6-4 to TRBJ2-3; tentative D call: TRBD2 (6 bases). The length of the CDR3 is 14 residues. The V gene lost 3 bases and the J gene lost 1 base, with 8 bases spanning the gap. CDR1 is MRHNA, CDR2 SNTAGT, per germline. DNA of the CDR3: TGTGCCAGCAGTGAGGGCGGGGGCACAGATACGCAGTATTTT. The encoded protein is CASSEGGGTDTQYF.

The chain has TRBV6-6 and TRBJ1-2, with a possible D match to TRBD1 (6 bases). V dropped 1 base and J dropped 3 bases, with 15 bases sitting between them. This CDR3 spans 16 amino acids. The germline V gene has CDR1 MNHNY and CDR2 SVGAGI (reference sequence). The CDR3 loop is CASSYFNREGYYGYTF. As DNA, the CDR3 is TGTGCCAGCAGTTACTTTAACAGGGAGGGATACTATGGCTACACCTTC.

The chain couples TRBV7-9 to TRBJ2-1, with D possibly TRBD1 on 6 matching bases. This CDR3 has 16 amino acids. Germline loops: CDR1 SEHNR, CDR2 FQNEAQ (reference sequence). Trimming left V 1 base short and J 6 bases short, with 16 bases between. The CDR3 loop is CASSLGSWGQGNEQFF. In DNA, the CDR3 is TGTGCCAGCAGCTTAGGTTCGTGGGGGCAAGGCAATGAGCAGTTCTTC.

CDR3 in amino acids: CASSYTEEAFF. The CDR3 DNA reads as TGTGCCAGCAGTTACACAGAAGAAGCTTTCTTT. The chain is built from TRBV28 and TRBJ1-1; no clear D gene. V shed 4 bases and J shed 8 bases, with 8 bases lying between them. The length of the CDR3 is 11 residues. Germline assignment: CDR1 MDHEN and CDR2 SYDVKM.

The rearrangement joins TRBV7-8 to TRBJ2-5; 12 bases are a match to TRBD2. The V gene's germline CDR1 is SGHVS and CDR2 FQNEAQ. The CDR3 length is 15 residues. V trimming: 3 bases; J trimming: 3 bases; junction bases outside the gene matches: 2. Written as DNA, the CDR3 is TGTGCCAGCAGCTTGGCTAGCGGGAGGGAAGAGACCCAGTACTTC. This sequence encodes CASSLASGREETQYF.

The rearrangement links TRBV5-3 to TRBJ2-6; D gene uncertain. TRBV5-3 is an open reading frame whose function is uncertain. Deletions cut 7 bases from V and 5 bases from J, with 16 bases between. The CDR3 is 15 amino acids. DNA of the CDR3: TGTGCCAGATCAGGTGAACAAAGTCGGGCCAACGTCCTGACTTTC. As protein: CARSGEQSRANVLTF.

This clone rates as medium-sized. This chain uses TRBV4-1 with TRBJ1-6; tentative D call: TRBD1 (6 bases). CDR1 is MGHRA, CDR2 YSYEKL, per germline. The CDR3 has 14 amino acids. The V end lost 1 base, the J end lost 9 bases, and 10 bases lay between the germline ends. The CDR3 DNA sequence: TGCGCCAGCAGCCAAGCGGGAGGGGGTTCACCCCTCCACTTT. Translating it yields CASSQAGGGSPLHF.

DNA of the CDR3: TGTGCCAGCAGCTCGACTTCACTAGCGGGGGGCCCGTACACAGATACGCAGTATTTT. Protein product: CASSSTSLAGGPYTDTQYF. The chain is built from TRBV7-9 and TRBJ2-3, with TRBD2 matching 12 bases. CDR1 and CDR2 (germline): SEHNR, FQNEAQ (reference sequence). Trimming removed 4 bases from V and 2 bases from J; junction bases left unmatched: 13. This CDR3 contains 19 residues.